This T cell receptor beta chain was identified in a study of T cell responses to AZD1222 COVID-19 vaccine. Turning to the study itself: Analysis merged second doses at about 4 or about 12 weeks.

A remark on this clone: The antigen remains unidentified.

Overall study results and limits: Two AZD1222 doses significantly raised spike-specific TCR breadth and depth over controls. Only six or seven AZD1222 recipients tested seropositive at baseline. Regions left unmutated in variants are reportedly the target of nearly half of spike-specific TCRs.

Sequencing used immunoSEQ multiplex PCR; TCRdb keeps in-frame clones, though not all of them. The sample contains about 140,000 clones, approximately 89% of which appear only once. The receptor was isolated from an adult in good health. The input for sequencing was peripheral blood, taken on day 0 of AZD1222 vaccination.

The CDR3 DNA sequence: TGTGCTAGTGTAACCGGGTGGCAAGAGACCCAGTACTTC. It is translated as CASVTGWQETQYF. The chain uses TRBV12-5 and TRBJ2-5; D unclear. The CDR3 totals 13 residues. The germline V gene has CDR1 LGHNT and CDR2 FRNRAP. V gave up 7 bases and J gave up 2 bases, with 11 bases separating them.